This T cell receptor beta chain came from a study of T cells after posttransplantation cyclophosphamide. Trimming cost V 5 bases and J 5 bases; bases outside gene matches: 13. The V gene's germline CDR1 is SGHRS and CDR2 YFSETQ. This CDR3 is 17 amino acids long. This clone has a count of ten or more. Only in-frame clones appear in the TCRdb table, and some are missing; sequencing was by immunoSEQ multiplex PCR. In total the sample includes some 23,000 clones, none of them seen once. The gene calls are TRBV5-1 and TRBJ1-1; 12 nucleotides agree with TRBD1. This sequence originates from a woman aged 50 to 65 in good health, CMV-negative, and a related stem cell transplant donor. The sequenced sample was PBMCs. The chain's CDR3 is CASRPGTGGFGHTEAFF. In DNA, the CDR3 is TGCGCCAGCAGGCCCGGGACAGGGGGCTTCGGCCATACTGAAGCTTTCTTT.